This T cell receptor (beta chain) was sequenced during a study of T cell repertoires in cytomegalovirus infection. Study background: TCR beta signatures that were public indicated CMV infection and matching HLA type.

TCRdb passed the reads through MiXCR, listing each CDR3 protein once. The data show hundreds of thousands of distinct CDR3 sequences, 9% to 9.5% seen once. The CDR3 covers 16 residues. The V gene's germline CDR1 is SNHLY and CDR2 FYNNEI. J gave up 4 bases and V 5 bases, and 10 bases lay outside the gene matches. The rearrangement joins TRBV2 to TRBJ2-3; 9 nucleotides match TRBD1. The receptor was derived from a human donor in good health (CMV status not recorded). Some clones in this sample may be carry-over from other donors' samples. Source material: PBMCs. CDR3 nucleotide sequence: TGTGCCAGCAGTCGATTGGACAGGGGAGGGGCAGATACGCAGTATTTT. Protein: CASSRLDRGGADTQYF.